This paragraph reports one T cell receptor (beta chain). Its antigen is not identified. TCRdb re-called the RT-PCR reads with MiXCR, one entry per CDR3 protein. The sample records about 700,000 distinct CDR3 sequences, 11% to 15% being singletons. The sample belongs to a study of response to subunit inactivated influenza vaccine. Whole-study findings and limits: Each seasonal influenza vaccination, the authors suggested, recruits few new T cells.

Germline values: CDR1 DFQATT, CDR2 SNEGSKA (reference sequence). The ends were cut back, 4 bases at V and 7 bases at J, with 20 bases in the middle. This CDR3 comprises 14 residues. This chain connects TRBV20-1 to TRBJ2-7; no definite D call. The receptor comes from a man aged 50 to 59 who received an inactivated influenza vaccine. The sample here was PBMCs from blood, taken approximately 15 days before vaccination. In DNA, the CDR3 is TGCAGTGCTATGAACTCCGTCGGATCAGCTGAGCAGTACTTC. The encoded protein is CSAMNSVGSAEQYF.